A selection of T cell receptor beta chains follows, all from one sample in a study of cytomegalovirus exposure and HLA in healthy donors. The method was immunoSEQ multiplex PCR; TCRdb's version includes in-frame clones alone and lacks a portion of them. The profile shows around 59,000 clones, 80% of them singletons. The sample taken for sequencing was PBMCs. Source of these receptors: a woman aged 40 to 50 in good health and CMV-seronegative. Each CDR3 is given with its conserved first and last residue. The D gene is left open where the match is weak. Only some rows state a clone size, as once, few, many or a class for expanded clones.

j_gene: TRBJ1-5
len: 12
d_gene: .
v_gene: TRBV19
abundance: once
CDR3aa: CASSIEGRLQHF
CDR3nt: TGTGCCAGTAGTATAGAGGGGCGGCTCCAGCATTTT

j_gene: TRBJ2-6
len: 17
d_gene: .
v_gene: TRBV23-1
abundance: .
CDR3aa: CASSQSSHSSGANVLTF
CDR3nt: TGCGCCAGCAGTCAAAGTTCCCACAGCTCTGGGGCCAACGTCCTGACTTTC

j_gene: TRBJ2-5
len: 14
d_gene: TRBD2
v_gene: TRBV15
abundance: .
CDR3aa: CATSRPASGVAQYF
CDR3nt: TGTGCCACCAGCAGGCCCGCTAGCGGGGTAGCCCAGTACTTC

j_gene: TRBJ2-5
len: 13
d_gene: .
v_gene: TRBV6-6
abundance: .
CDR3aa: CASSYSTGETQYF
CDR3nt: TGTGCCAGCAGTTACTCGACTGGGGAGACCCAGTACTTC

j_gene: TRBJ1-1
len: 12
d_gene: TRBD1
v_gene: TRBV29-1
abundance: .
CDR3aa: CSVTGVYTEAFF
CDR3nt: TGCAGCGTTACAGGGGTTTACACTGAAGCTTTCTTT

j_gene: TRBJ1-3
len: 13
d_gene: .
v_gene: TRBV10-3
abundance: .
CDR3aa: CAIRDSSGNTIYF
CDR3nt: TGTGCCATCAGGGACAGCTCTGGAAACACCATATATTTT

j_gene: TRBJ2-1
len: 15
d_gene: TRBD1
v_gene: TRBV9
abundance: .
CDR3aa: CASSVEGQGGNEQFF
CDR3nt: TGTGCCAGCAGCGTAGAAGGACAGGGAGGAAATGAGCAGTTCTTC

j_gene: TRBJ2-3
len: 16
d_gene: .
v_gene: TRBV28
abundance: .
CDR3aa: CASNSIGERGTDTQYF
CDR3nt: TGTGCCAGCAATAGTATCGGAGAACGGGGCACAGATACGCAGTATTTT

j_gene: TRBJ2-7
len: 14
d_gene: TRBD1
v_gene: TRBV28
abundance: .
CDR3aa: CASSSPTGSYEQYF
CDR3nt: TGTGCCAGCAGTTCCCCGACAGGGTCCTACGAGCAGTACTTC

j_gene: TRBJ2-1
len: 15
d_gene: TRBD2
v_gene: TRBV7-7
abundance: .
CDR3aa: CASSLGLAGGDEQFF
CDR3nt: TGTGCCAGCAGCTTAGGACTAGCGGGAGGGGATGAGCAGTTCTTC

j_gene: TRBJ2-5
len: 10
d_gene: .
v_gene: TRBV29-1
abundance: .
CDR3aa: CSVAEETQYF
CDR3nt: TGCAGCGTTGCTGAGGAGACCCAGTACTTC

j_gene: TRBJ2-5
len: 18
d_gene: TRBD2
v_gene: TRBV5-1
abundance: .
CDR3aa: CASSLVASGSWGQETQYF
CDR3nt: TGCGCCAGCAGCTTGGTGGCTAGCGGGAGTTGGGGGCAAGAGACCCAGTACTTC

j_gene: TRBJ1-6
len: 15
d_gene: TRBD1
v_gene: TRBV4-1
abundance: .
CDR3aa: CASSQRDRNNSPLHF
CDR3nt: TGCGCCAGCAGCCAACGGGACAGAAATAATTCACCCCTCCACTTT

j_gene: TRBJ2-1
len: 13
d_gene: TRBD2
v_gene: TRBV29-1
abundance: once
CDR3aa: CSVKREGRNEQFF
CDR3nt: TGCAGCGTTAAGCGGGAGGGCCGCAATGAGCAGTTCTTC

j_gene: TRBJ2-7
len: 14
d_gene: .
v_gene: TRBV9
abundance: .
CDR3aa: CASSTGTHPYEQYF
CDR3nt: TGTGCCAGCAGCACCGGGACTCACCCCTACGAGCAGTACTTC

j_gene: TRBJ2-1
len: 16
d_gene: TRBD2
v_gene: TRBV9
abundance: .
CDR3aa: CASSVDGLAGTPSQFF
CDR3nt: TGTGCCAGCAGCGTCGATGGACTAGCGGGAACACCCTCCCAGTTCTTC

j_gene: TRBJ1-2
len: 15
d_gene: TRBD1
v_gene: TRBV5-1
abundance: .
CDR3aa: CASSPGQGASYGYTF
CDR3nt: TGCGCCAGCAGCCCGGGACAGGGGGCGAGTTACGGCTACACCTTC

j_gene: TRBJ1-2
len: 14
d_gene: TRBD1
v_gene: TRBV29-1
abundance: .
CDR3aa: CSTFRGTGPYGYTF
CDR3nt: TGCAGCACCTTCCGAGGGACAGGCCCCTATGGCTACACCTTC

j_gene: TRBJ2-3
len: 20
d_gene: TRBD1
v_gene: TRBV7-6
abundance: .
CDR3aa: CASSLTPPRQGAGGTDTQYF
CDR3nt: TGTGCCAGCAGCTTAACCCCCCCGAGACAGGGGGCGGGAGGCACAGATACGCAGTATTTT

j_gene: TRBJ1-2
len: 17
d_gene: TRBD1
v_gene: TRBV9
abundance: .
CDR3aa: CASSGLDLDRDYYGYTF
CDR3nt: TGTGCCAGCAGCGGCCTCGACCTAGACAGGGACTACTATGGCTACACCTTC

j_gene: TRBJ1-2
len: 16
d_gene: TRBD1
v_gene: TRBV15
abundance: .
CDR3aa: CATSRDLGQRENGYTF
CDR3nt: TGTGCCACCAGCAGAGATTTGGGACAGAGGGAAAATGGCTACACCTTC

j_gene: TRBJ2-2
len: 20
d_gene: TRBD2
v_gene: TRBV14
abundance: .
CDR3aa: CASSQALLAGGPLYTGELFF
CDR3nt: TGTGCCAGCAGCCAAGCCTTACTAGCGGGAGGGCCCTTGTACACCGGGGAGCTGTTTTTT

j_gene: TRBJ2-1
len: 15
d_gene: TRBD2
v_gene: TRBV4-1
abundance: .
CDR3aa: CASSQGASGAGEQFF
CDR3nt: TGCGCCAGCAGCCAAGGGGCTAGCGGGGCCGGGGAGCAGTTCTTC

j_gene: TRBJ1-5
len: 14
d_gene: .
v_gene: TRBV6-5
abundance: .
CDR3aa: CASGLPDGNQPQHF
CDR3nt: TGTGCCAGCGGGCTTCCTGATGGCAATCAGCCCCAGCATTTT

j_gene: TRBJ2-1
len: 17
d_gene: TRBD1
v_gene: TRBV6-1
abundance: .
CDR3aa: CASSEGLRGQLYNEQFF
CDR3nt: TGTGCCAGCAGTGAAGGTCTTAGGGGACAGCTCTACAATGAGCAGTTCTTC

j_gene: TRBJ1-5
len: 17
d_gene: TRBD1
v_gene: TRBV28
abundance: .
CDR3aa: CASSGQGLGYSNQPQHF
CDR3nt: TGTGCCAGCAGTGGACAGGGCCTGGGTTATAGCAATCAGCCCCAGCATTTT

j_gene: TRBJ2-1
len: 15
d_gene: TRBD2
v_gene: TRBV5-1
abundance: .
CDR3aa: CASSLELAAYNEQFF
CDR3nt: TGCGCCAGCAGCTTGGAGCTAGCGGCATACAATGAGCAGTTCTTC

j_gene: TRBJ1-4
len: 14
d_gene: TRBD1
v_gene: TRBV2
abundance: .
CDR3aa: CASSTDRGPEKLFF
CDR3nt: TGTGCCAGCAGTACGGACAGGGGGCCCGAAAAACTGTTTTTT

j_gene: TRBJ2-2
len: 18
d_gene: TRBD2
v_gene: TRBV5-1
abundance: .
CDR3aa: CASSPRGTSGRNTGELFF
CDR3nt: TGCGCCAGCAGCCCCCGGGGCACTAGCGGGAGGAACACCGGGGAGCTGTTTTTT

j_gene: TRBJ2-5
len: 13
d_gene: .
v_gene: TRBV2
abundance: .
CDR3aa: CASSIGGGETQYF
CDR3nt: TGTGCCAGCAGTATAGGGGGTGGGGAGACCCAGTACTTC

j_gene: TRBJ1-1
len: 11
d_gene: .
v_gene: TRBV5-1
abundance: .
CDR3aa: CASSFLEEAFF
CDR3nt: TGCGCCAGCAGCTTCCTGGAGGAAGCTTTCTTT

j_gene: TRBJ2-3
len: 15
d_gene: .
v_gene: TRBV7-3
abundance: once
CDR3aa: CASSLWGRGTDTQYF
CDR3nt: TGTGCCAGCAGCTTATGGGGCCGGGGCACAGATACGCAGTATTTT

j_gene: TRBJ2-2
len: 17
d_gene: .
v_gene: TRBV5-4
abundance: .
CDR3aa: CASSLGVGVANTGELFF
CDR3nt: TGTGCCAGCAGCTTAGGGGTTGGGGTTGCGAACACCGGGGAGCTGTTTTTT

j_gene: TRBJ2-1
len: 16
d_gene: TRBD2
v_gene: TRBV7-6
abundance: .
CDR3aa: CASSLGYSGAYNEQFF
CDR3nt: TGTGCCAGCAGCTTAGGATATAGCGGGGCTTACAATGAGCAGTTCTTC

j_gene: TRBJ2-1
len: 15
d_gene: TRBD2
v_gene: TRBV18
abundance: .
CDR3aa: CASSPDLAGAHEQFF
CDR3nt: TGTGCCAGCTCACCCGACCTAGCGGGAGCCCATGAGCAGTTCTTC

j_gene: TRBJ1-1
len: 15
d_gene: .
v_gene: TRBV6-1
abundance: .
CDR3aa: CASIRSGVWNTEAFF
CDR3nt: TGTGCCAGCATCCGATCAGGGGTTTGGAACACTGAAGCTTTCTTT

j_gene: TRBJ1-2
len: 13
d_gene: .
v_gene: TRBV7-8
abundance: .
CDR3aa: CASSLDEISGYTF
CDR3nt: TGTGCCAGCAGCTTAGACGAAATCAGTGGCTACACCTTC

j_gene: TRBJ2-5
len: 15
d_gene: .
v_gene: TRBV10-3
abundance: .
CDR3aa: CAISEHRQIQETQYF
CDR3nt: TGTGCCATCAGTGAGCACAGACAGATTCAAGAGACCCAGTACTTC

j_gene: TRBJ2-1
len: 14
d_gene: TRBD2
v_gene: TRBV10-3
abundance: .
CDR3aa: CAIRPGTSSSEQFF
CDR3nt: TGTGCCATCAGACCCGGGACTAGCAGCAGTGAGCAGTTCTTC

j_gene: TRBJ1-2
len: 12
d_gene: TRBD1
v_gene: TRBV2
abundance: .
CDR3aa: CASSGQGEGYTF
CDR3nt: TGTGCCAGCAGCGGACAGGGGGAGGGCTACACCTTC

j_gene: TRBJ2-7
len: 15
d_gene: TRBD1
v_gene: TRBV5-8
abundance: .
CDR3aa: CASSLRGRFSYEQYF
CDR3nt: TGTGCCAGCAGCTTGAGGGGGCGTTTCTCCTACGAGCAGTACTTC

j_gene: TRBJ2-7
len: 13
d_gene: TRBD2
v_gene: TRBV7-6
abundance: few
CDR3aa: CASSLAGGNEQYF
CDR3nt: TGTGCCAGCAGCTTAGCGGGGGGGAACGAGCAGTACTTC

j_gene: TRBJ1-3
len: 15
d_gene: TRBD1
v_gene: TRBV18
abundance: .
CDR3aa: CASSPGGQGGNTIYF
CDR3nt: TGTGCCAGCTCACCTGGAGGACAGGGAGGAAACACCATATATTTT

j_gene: TRBJ2-1
len: 14
d_gene: TRBD2
v_gene: TRBV7-9
abundance: .
CDR3aa: CASSFTSGLNEQFF
CDR3nt: TGTGCCAGCAGCTTCACTAGCGGGTTGAATGAGCAGTTCTTC

j_gene: TRBJ2-7
len: 16
d_gene: .
v_gene: TRBV7-6
abundance: .
CDR3aa: CASSIIGPRSGHEQYF
CDR3nt: TGTGCCAGCAGCATCATTGGGCCCAGGAGCGGACACGAGCAGTACTTC

j_gene: TRBJ1-2
len: 13
d_gene: .
v_gene: TRBV6-1
abundance: .
CDR3aa: CASLWGGPDGYTF
CDR3nt: TGTGCCAGCCTCTGGGGGGGGCCGGATGGCTACACCTTC

j_gene: TRBJ2-1
len: 18
d_gene: .
v_gene: TRBV7-3
abundance: .
CDR3aa: CASSLVPLGLDSYNEQFF
CDR3nt: TGTGCCAGCAGCTTAGTTCCCCTGGGACTGGATTCCTACAATGAGCAGTTCTTC

j_gene: TRBJ2-3
len: 14
d_gene: .
v_gene: TRBV7-2
abundance: few
CDR3aa: CASSLWRNTDTQYF
CDR3nt: TGTGCCAGCAGCTTGTGGCGGAACACAGATACGCAGTATTTT